The 23 T cell receptor beta chains below come from one sample, sequenced in a study of blood T cell repertoires in COVID-19 (TCRdb year 2020). The library came from the immunoSEQ multiplex PCR assay. TCRdb's version of the immuneACCESS table is confined to in-frame rearrangements and falls short of the full clone set. An unresolved V gene accounts for under half of the shortfall where checked; the remainder is of unknown origin. The sample data list approximately 270,000 clones, and approximately 83% of these were observed just once. The ten largest account for more than 9.5% of the sample. The sequencing input was peripheral blood. The receptors were sampled from an older woman with acute or convalescent COVID-19.

The chain couples TRBV2 to TRBJ1-1; no clear D gene. CDR3 length: 14 residues. Trimming took 2 bases from V and 2 from J, leaving 9 bases between them. Germline loops: CDR1 SNHLY, CDR2 FYNNEI. This chain's CDR3 is CASSELAANTEAFF. CDR3 nucleotides: TGTGCCAGCAGTGAACTTGCGGCCAACACTGAAGCTTTCTTT.

The chain employs TRBV27 and TRBJ2-1; TRBD1 agrees at 8 bases. CDR3 size: 15 residues. Germline V gives CDR1 MNHEY, CDR2 SMNVEV (reference sequence). The junction had 14 bases not matched to a gene; V was cut back by 5 bases and J by 11 bases. In DNA, the CDR3 is TGTGCCAGCAGTCCAGCCGGAGACAGGGGAAGGAAGCAGTTCTTC. Translated, it gives CASSPAGDRGRKQFF.

V and J are TRBV6-1 and TRBJ2-4; 11 bases are shared with TRBD2. Trimming at V came to 4 bases and at J to 2 bases, leaving 4 bases not matched to a gene. The germline CDR1 and CDR2 sequences are MNHNS and SASEGT. The CDR3 extends over 16 amino acids. CDR3 nucleotides: TGTGCCAGCAGTGTCCTAGCGGGGGGATCCAAAAACATTCAGTACTTC. This translates into CASSVLAGGSKNIQYF.

On this clone: Being one base from a much bigger clone, this may be a read error. V usage is TRBV10-2 and J usage is TRBJ1-1; possible D gene TRBD1, 5 bases. From germline, CDR1 is WSHSY and CDR2 SAAADI. There are 13 residues in the CDR3. The V and J ends lost 6 bases and 0 bases respectively, with 8 bases between them. The CDR3 nucleotides are TGCGCCAGCAGGGCACAGGTGAACACTGAAGCTTTCTTT. This translates into CASRAQVNTEAFF.

The chain couples TRBV2 to TRBJ2-5; 9 bases fit TRBD1. CDR1 and CDR2 from the germline V gene are SNHLY and FYNNEI. The CDR3 runs to 14 residues. J was trimmed by 5 bases and V by 6 bases; bases with no gene match: 7. The CDR3 DNA reads as TGTGCCAGCAGGGCGGGACAGGGTGTGGAGACCCAGTACTTC. Residues: CASRAGQGVETQYF.

This clone was counted a single time. The chain is built from TRBV5-1 and TRBJ2-3, with D perhaps TRBD2 (6 bases). The CDR3 has 14 residues. Per the germline V gene, CDR1 is SGHRS and CDR2 is YFSETQ. V was shortened by 4 bases and J by 1 base, with 10 bases between the two germline ends. The DNA for the CDR3 is TGCGCCAGCAGCATGACTAGGGGCACAGATACGCAGTATTTT. Amino acid sequence: CASSMTRGTDTQYF.

The rearrangement uses TRBV5-1 and TRBJ1-2, with D perhaps matching TRBD1 (5 bases). The V gene's germline CDR1 is SGHRS and CDR2 YFSETQ. This CDR3 has 13 amino acids. Here the CDR3 reads CSGGKGREGGYTF. CDR3 nucleotide sequence: TGCTCAGGAGGTAAGGGCAGGGAGGGTGGCTACACCTTC.

V gene TRBV5-1 combines with J gene TRBJ1-1; no reliable D call. Per germline, CDR1 SGHRS and CDR2 YFSETQ. CDR3 size: 14 residues. V dropped 0 bases and J dropped 5 bases, with 11 bases sitting between them. DNA for the CDR3: TGCGCCAGCAGCTTGGGGATGACGGGGACTGAAGCTTTCTTT. Translating gives CASSLGMTGTEAFF.

This chain joins TRBV4-1 and TRBJ2-7; unclear D gene. The CDR3 runs to 14 residues. Trimming cost V 1 base and J 6 bases, with 13 bases left between them. Germline assignment: CDR1 MGHRA and CDR2 YSYEKL. CDR3 protein: CASSQGVQGVEQYF. CDR3 DNA: TGCGCCAGCAGCCAAGGAGTACAAGGAGTCGAGCAGTACTTC.

The J gene is TRBJ2-1, the V gene TRBV7-2, with a tentative D call TRBD1 (5 bases). Per germline, CDR1 SGHTA and CDR2 FQGNSA. This CDR3 is built from 14 residues. The V end was cut by 3 bases, the J end by 5 bases, with 11 bases between. The CDR3 sequence: CASSLGHGNNEQFF. The CDR3 DNA sequence: TGTGCCAGCAGCTTGGGGCATGGAAACAATGAGCAGTTCTTC. Together with reference TRBV7-2 and TRBJ2-1, the CDR3 gives the full variable domain: GAGVSQSPSNKVTEKGKDVELRCDPISGHTALYWYRQSLGQGLEFLIYFQGNSAPDKSGLPSDRFSAERTGGSVSTLTIQRTQQEDSAVYLCASSLGHGNNEQFFGPGTRLTVL.

This rearrangement joins TRBV27 to TRBJ1-1; 7 bases are a match to TRBD1. J lost 1 base, V lost 5 bases, and 7 bases had no gene match. This CDR3 is built from 15 residues. From germline, CDR1 is MNHEY and CDR2 SMNVEV (reference sequence). The CDR3: CASSPQGFKNTEAFF. The CDR3 bases are TGTGCCAGCAGTCCACAGGGGTTTAAGAACACTGAAGCTTTCTTT.

The chain recombines TRBV7-9 with TRBJ1-3; possibly TRBD1 for D (5 bases). Germline V gene sequence: CDR1 SEHNR, CDR2 FQNEAQ (reference sequence). CDR3 length equals 14 residues. Trimming pared 4 bases from V and 4 bases from J, leaving 11 bases between. The CDR3 protein is CASSSSQGGNTIYF. The CDR3 coding sequence is TGTGCCAGCAGCTCTTCTCAGGGAGGAAACACCATATATTTT.

V usage is TRBV19 and J usage is TRBJ1-5; 9 bases agree with TRBD1. This CDR3 has 16 residues. Germline V gene data show CDR1 as LNHDA and CDR2 as SQIVND (reference sequence). V lost 4 bases and J lost 6; bases outside the gene matches: 10. CDR3 amino acids: CASSTEGQGSVQPQHF. CDR3 DNA sequence: TGTGCCAGTAGTACTGAGGGACAGGGTTCCGTTCAGCCCCAGCATTTT.

The chain is built from TRBV4-1 and TRBJ2-3; 14 bases align to TRBD2. The CDR3 totals 17 residues. Germline assignment: CDR1 MGHRA and CDR2 YSYEKL. The J segment lost 2 bases and the V segment lost 4 bases, leaving 5 bases of the junction unmatched. CDR3 coding DNA: TGCGCCAGCAGCCGGCGGACTAGCGGGGGGTCCACAGATACGCAGTATTTT. Translated, it gives CASSRRTSGGSTDTQYF.

The gene calls are TRBV2 and TRBJ1-1; a weak D match, TRBD1 (6 bases). CDR1 and CDR2 (germline): SNHLY, FYNNEI. The V end lost 6 bases, the J end lost 0 bases, and 11 bases lay between the germline ends. This CDR3 region has 14 residues. The CDR3 DNA sequence: TGTGCCAGCAGGGTGGACAGCATGAACACTGAAGCTTTCTTT. This encodes CASRVDSMNTEAFF.

The V call is TRBV11-2, the J call TRBJ2-7; D may be TRBD2 (6 bases). From germline, CDR1 is SGHAT and CDR2 FQNNGV. The CDR3 totals 13 residues. Trimming cost V 8 bases and J 5 bases, with 16 bases left between them. The CDR3 sequence is CASGSGLANEQYF. In DNA form, the CDR3 reads TGTGCCAGCGGCTCGGGACTGGCAAACGAGCAGTACTTC.

This clone was counted a single time. This rearrangement joins TRBV2 to TRBJ2-2; TRBD1 aligns across 11 bases. CDR1 and CDR2 from the germline V gene are SNHLY and FYNNEI. CDR3 length: 15 residues. V was pared by 7 bases and J by 5 bases, with 6 bases of the junction left unmatched. CDR3 nucleotide sequence: TGTGCCAGCAAAAGAGGACAGGGGGCAACCGGGGAGCTGTTTTTT. This translates into CASKRGQGATGELFF.

The chain employs TRBV28 and TRBJ1-1; 10 bases are a match to TRBD1. The V gene end was trimmed by 5 bases and the J gene end by 3 bases; junction bases not matched to a gene: 6. The CDR3 has 15 amino acids. Germline CDR1 is MDHEN and CDR2 is SYDVKM. The CDR3 protein is CASSPPTGGHTEAFF. For the CDR3, the DNA is TGTGCCAGCAGTCCGCCGACAGGGGGCCACACTGAAGCTTTCTTT.

V is TRBV4-1 and J is TRBJ1-1; D is perhaps TRBD1 (5 bases). Trimming took off 1 base at V and 6 bases at J, with 9 bases between the two ends. This CDR3 comprises 13 residues. Germline-derived CDR1 and CDR2 are MGHRA and YSYEKL. CDR3 in amino acids: CASSQVGGAEAFF. The CDR3 nucleotides read TGCGCCAGCAGCCAAGTCGGGGGGGCTGAAGCTTTCTTT.

This clone was recorded once. V gene TRBV21-1 combines with J gene TRBJ2-7; TRBD2, as called in the table, went unchecked against the DNA. TRBV21-1 is described as a pseudogene. This CDR3 has 16 amino acids. CDR3 loop: CASSKRRRGGANEQYF. The CDR3 DNA sequence: TGTGCCAGCAGCAAACGAAGGAGAGGGGGGGCTAACGAGCAGTACTTC.

The chain recombines TRBV7-6 with TRBJ1-1; 8 bases map to TRBD1. The CDR3 runs to 13 residues. V was pared by 4 bases and J by 3 bases, with 1 base of the junction left unmatched. Germline CDR1 is SGHVS and CDR2 is FNYEAQ. CDR3 sequence reads: CASSWGQDTEAFF. The CDR3, as DNA: TGTGCCAGCAGCTGGGGACAGGACACTGAAGCTTTCTTT. The variable domain in full, with the rest retrieved from reference TRBV7-6 and TRBJ1-1, is GAGVSQSPRYKVTKRGQDVALRCDPISGHVSLYWYRQALGQGPEFLTYFNYEAQQDKSGLPNDRFSAERPEGSISTLTIQRTEQRDSAMYRCASSWGQDTEAFFGQGTRLTVV.

The chain employs TRBV27 and TRBJ1-6, with D maybe TRBD1 (6 bases). Germline values: CDR1 MNHEY, CDR2 SMNVEV (reference sequence). CDR3 length equals 16 residues. The V end lost 4 bases, the J end lost 3 bases, and 13 bases lay between the germline ends. DNA of the CDR3: TGTGCCAGCAGTTGGCCTCCAGGGGACTATAATTCACCCCTCCACTTT. Translating gives CASSWPPGDYNSPLHF.

The V and J genes are TRBV6-1 and TRBJ1-2; maybe TRBD1 (5 bases). This CDR3 has 12 residues. The germline V gene has CDR1 MNHNS and CDR2 SASEGT. V was clipped by 3 bases and J by 7 bases, with 9 bases between them. This CDR3 reads CASSDRVAGYTF. In DNA, the CDR3 is TGTGCCAGCAGTGACAGGGTTGCTGGCTACACCTTC.